Each of the 10 T cell receptor beta chains below was sequenced from the same sample in a study of shared clonotypes between healthy human individuals. Sequencing was performed with immunoSEQ multiplex PCR; in TCRdb, only in-frame clones are kept and a portion is missing. The sample includes hundreds of thousands of clones, 70% to 80% of them seen just once. Sample: PBMCs. All receptors derive from a woman in her 40s in good health. Some clones in this sample may be carry-over from other donors' samples.

This clone was counted ten times or more. This chain uses TRBV4-3 with TRBJ1-1, with D uncertain. The V gene lost 0 bases and the J gene lost 1 base, with 6 bases spanning the gap. CDR1 and CDR2 (germline): LGHNA, YSLEER. CDR3 length equals 14 residues. CDR3 sequence reads: CASSQDGGNTEAFF. Written as DNA, the CDR3 is TGCGCCAGCAGCCAAGATGGCGGGAACACTGAAGCTTTCTTT.

Remarks on this clone: Other DNA sequences in the sample encode the same CDR3. The rearrangement links TRBV29-1 to TRBJ2-1; 10 positions agree with TRBD2. This CDR3 comprises 14 residues. The germline gives CDR1 SQVTM, CDR2 ANQGSEA. V shed 5 bases and J 9 bases; nucleotides not matched to a gene: 10. The CDR3 region is CSVRRTSGMGEQFF. The CDR3, as DNA: TGCAGCGTTCGCCGAACTAGCGGGATGGGTGAGCAGTTCTTC.

The genes are TRBV14 and TRBJ2-2, with 9 bases fitting TRBD2. Germline-derived CDR1 and CDR2 are SGHDN and FVKESK. This CDR3 comprises 17 residues. V lost 1 base to trimming and J lost 5 bases; unmatched junction nucleotides: 8. The CDR3, as DNA: TGTGCCAGCAGCCAAGGTCCGGCGGGAGGGCAAACCGGGGAGCTGTTTTTT. Translation: CASSQGPAGGQTGELFF.

V and J are TRBV5-1 and TRBJ2-5; D uncertain. The CDR3 has 15 amino acids. In germline, CDR1 is SGHRS, CDR2 YFSETQ. Between the trimmed V and J ends, which lost 0 bases and 5 bases, there was a span of 14 bases. CDR3 coding DNA: TGCGCCAGCAGCTTGGACGGAGCCCCGAAGGAGACCCAGTACTTC. Its translation is CASSLDGAPKETQYF.

The chain joins TRBV2 to TRBJ2-1; the match to TRBD2 covers 12 bases. Germline lookup yields CDR1 SNHLY and CDR2 FYNNEI. The CDR3 totals 15 residues. The V gene end was trimmed by 3 bases and the J gene end by 4 bases; junction bases not matched to a gene: 1. The CDR3 DNA sequence: TGTGCCAGCAGTGACGGGACTAGCGGGTACAATGAGCAGTTCTTC. Residues: CASSDGTSGYNEQFF.

This clone was detected only once. The rearrangement uses TRBV7-9 and TRBJ1-2, with 8 bases aligning to TRBD1. CDR3 length equals 15 residues. In germline, CDR1 is SEHNR, CDR2 FQNEAQ (reference sequence). J was trimmed by 2 bases and V by 2 bases; bases with no gene match: 4. The CDR3 DNA is TGTGCCAGCAGCTTAACTAGGACAGGGAACTATGGCTACACCTTC. This gives the protein CASSLTRTGNYGYTF.

The CDR3 protein is CASIGGAQRATGGELFF. The DNA for the CDR3 is TGTGCCAGTATAGGGGGCGCCCAACGCGCTACGGGCGGGGAGCTGTTTTTT. V and J are TRBV19 and TRBJ2-2; 7 nucleotides match TRBD1. CDR3 size: 17 residues. Germline CDR1 is LNHDA and CDR2 is SQIVND (reference sequence). V shed 7 bases, J shed 7 bases, and the junction held 18 bases outside the gene matches.

This clone occurred a few times. The chain has TRBV7-9 and TRBJ1-1; a weak D match, TRBD1 (6 bases). Trimming cost V 4 bases and J 4 bases, with 16 bases left between them. Looked up from germline, CDR1 is SEHNR and CDR2 is FQNEAQ (reference sequence). CDR3 length: 15 amino acids. The CDR3 DNA reads TGTGCCAGCAGCTCCCCGAGCAGGGGAATCACTGAAGCTTTCTTT. Its protein product is CASSSPSRGITEAFF.

The J gene is TRBJ2-3, the V gene TRBV5-1; the D gene is possibly TRBD1 (5 bases). The CDR3 has 14 residues. Germline CDR1 is SGHRS and CDR2 is YFSETQ. V dropped 3 bases and J dropped 1 base, with 9 bases sitting between them. The CDR3 nucleotides read TGCGCCAGCAGCTCGGTAGGGGGCACAGATACGCAGTATTTT. It yields the protein CASSSVGGTDTQYF.

The V and J genes are TRBV5-1 and TRBJ2-7, with TRBD2 matching 8 bases. The CDR3 covers 15 residues. Unmatched junction bases numbered 12, after V lost 5 bases and J lost 5 bases. Per germline, CDR1 SGHRS and CDR2 YFSETQ. CDR3 sequence: CASREAGLATNEQYF. Written as DNA, the CDR3 is TGCGCCAGCAGAGAAGCCGGACTAGCAACGAACGAGCAGTACTTC.